Below, one T cell receptor (beta chain) is given with its context. There are 13 residues in the CDR3. CDR1 is MDHEN, CDR2 SYDVKM, per germline. V dropped 4 bases and J dropped 9 bases, with 13 bases sitting between them. The data are from a study of somatic mutations in cytotoxic T cells in rheumatoid arthritis. Profiled with immunoSEQ multiplex PCR; TCRdb holds only in-frame clones, not every one. Of 15,000 to 20,000 clones listed, around 80% are singletons. The clonotype comes from an adult with rheumatoid arthritis. Material for sequencing was CD8+ T cells sorted from blood. The chain uses TRBV28 and TRBJ1-5; TRBD1 might be the D (5 bases). This CDR3 is CASSSRGSLPQHF. CDR3 nucleotides: TGTGCCAGCAGTTCCCGGGGGTCACTGCCCCAGCATTTT.